A selection of T cell receptor beta chains follows, all from one sample in a study of T cell responses to AZD1222 COVID-19 vaccine. Here immunoSEQ multiplex PCR was the method, and the copy in TCRdb shows in-frame clones only, minus some. Found here are about 140,000 clones, about 92% of them singletons; the top ten hold approximately 0.9%. Sample: peripheral blood, taken on day 0 of MenACWY control vaccination. Receptors were obtained from an adult in good health. CDR3s include the opening cysteine and the closing phenylalanine or tryptophan. D genes are given only for firm matches. A clone size is listed for some rows: how often the clone was seen (once, few, many), or a class if it is expanded.

D gene	V gene	J gene	clone size	CDR3 protein
NA	TRBV6-1	TRBJ1-2	NA	CASSEARGGYGYTF
TRBD1	TRBV27	TRBJ1-6	NA	CASSLMRDGTGAYNSPLHF
NA	TRBV12-3/TRBV12-4	TRBJ2-1	NA	CASSLGDGNEQFF
NA	TRBV7-3	TRBJ1-6	NA	CASSLGADGSPLHF
TRBD2	TRBV7-2	TRBJ2-1	NA	CASSFIRGGGKNEQFF
NA	TRBV12-3/TRBV12-4	TRBJ2-1	NA	CASSFVLDEQFF
NA	TRBV9	TRBJ2-1	NA	CASSVGLRRNEQFF
TRBD1	TRBV11-3	TRBJ1-2	NA	CASSCPSRDRGF
NA	TRBV13	TRBJ2-7	NA	CASSLSRSSYEQYF
NA	TRBV7-9	TRBJ2-1	NA	CASSTDRGANEQFF
NA	TRBV3-1/TRBV3-2	TRBJ1-5	NA	CASSQDYNQPQHF
TRBD1	TRBV7-9	TRBJ2-5	NA	CASSLRQGAGETQYF
TRBD1	TRBV6-6	TRBJ2-2	NA	CASSPGPGGANTGELFF
NA	TRBV5-1	TRBJ2-6	NA	CASRSPGSGANVLTF
NA	TRBV2	TRBJ2-3	NA	CASSQQGDTQYF
TRBD2	TRBV12-3/TRBV12-4	TRBJ2-5	NA	CASRAGSSRVYF
TRBD1	TRBV28	TRBJ1-2	NA	CASRLTGPYYGYTF
NA	TRBV4-1	TRBJ1-3	NA	CASSQAGGSGNTIYF
NA	TRBV7-9	TRBJ1-3	NA	CASSLAGRFSGNTIYF
NA	TRBV2	TRBJ2-7	NA	CASRGNVPYEQYF
NA	TRBV7-2	TRBJ1-3	NA	CASSLAPAGPGNTIYF
NA	TRBV18	TRBJ2-6	NA	CASSRPASGANVLTF
TRBD2	TRBV3-1/TRBV3-2	TRBJ2-1	NA	CASSQDGTTYNEQFF
NA	TRBV3-1/TRBV3-2	TRBJ2-7	NA	CASSEIALYEQYF
NA	TRBV3-1/TRBV3-2	TRBJ1-2	NA	CASSKSIWKHYGYTF
NA	TRBV19	TRBJ2-3	NA	CASSINRASTDTQYF
NA	TRBV12-3/TRBV12-4	TRBJ1-5	NA	CASSLLVDQPQHF
NA	TRBV16	TRBJ1-4	NA	CASSQGLVAQKLFF
TRBD1	TRBV6-5	TRBJ2-2	NA	CASRRQGLELFF
NA	TRBV5-1	TRBJ1-2	NA	CASSPGTPNYGYTF
NA	TRBV7-9	TRBJ2-7	NA	CASSFVGIVSLEQYF
TRBD1	TRBV7-2	TRBJ1-4	NA	CASSFPGQGAHEKLFF
NA	TRBV12-3/TRBV12-4	TRBJ1-6	NA	CASSPRNSPLHF
NA	TRBV5-6	TRBJ1-6	NA	CASSLPRTGSPLHF
NA	TRBV4-1	TRBJ2-4	NA	CASSPGPFQAGSKNIQYF
NA	TRBV5-5	TRBJ2-5	NA	CASSTRSATETQYF
NA	TRBV5-4	TRBJ2-1	NA	CASSDQGRLISNEQFF
NA	TRBV7-2	TRBJ2-1	NA	CASSLYEGTEQFF
TRBD2	TRBV19	TRBJ2-5	NA	CASTPGSRGGARETQYF
TRBD1	TRBV9	TRBJ1-6	once	CASSGTGTGREPLHF
TRBD1	TRBV19	TRBJ2-2	NA	CASSTFSTGATGELFF
TRBD1	TRBV28	TRBJ1-4	NA	CASINSGGRVEKLFF
NA	TRBV6-5	TRBJ2-7	NA	CASSSLFISYEQYF
NA	TRBV6-5	TRBJ2-7	NA	CASSRGRNYEQYF
NA	TRBV6-5	TRBJ2-7	NA	CASRPQESSYEQYF
TRBD2	TRBV5-4	TRBJ2-1	NA	CASSLAAGVFYEQFF
NA	TRBV27	TRBJ1-6	NA	CASSFAGGRAYNSPLHF
TRBD2	TRBV19	TRBJ2-1	NA	CASSIGEREIHNEQFF
NA	TRBV6-5	TRBJ2-1	NA	CASSSNEQFF
NA	TRBV14	TRBJ1-1	NA	CASSYRTEAFF
NA	TRBV5-4	TRBJ2-7	NA	CASSVPEGREQYF
TRBD2	TRBV9	TRBJ2-7	NA	CASSPRLAEGYEQYF
TRBD2	TRBV9	TRBJ2-3	NA	CASSFVSGGTDTQYF
TRBD1	TRBV10-3	TRBJ1-1	NA	CAIRAGSGGNTEAFF
NA	TRBV28	TRBJ1-1	NA	CASSLDGTEAFF